This T cell receptor (beta chain) was obtained from a study of T cell clonotyping in hematopoietic cell transplantation. General study results and limits: Without cell sorting, CD4 versus CD8 contributions remain unresolved.

As for time point: recipient sample about 28 days before transplant, after cytoreduction. Recipient blood drawn about 28 days pretransplant and days 30, 100, 180 after. The CDR3 covers 13 residues. The V segment lost 3 bases and the J segment 3 bases; nucleotides outside the gene matches: 3. Germline CDR1 SGDLS, CDR2 YYNGEE. The data were produced by immunoSEQ multiplex PCR, yet TCRdb's version contains in-frame clones alone and is incomplete. The data show tens of thousands of clones, about 90% seen once. A remark on this clone: Its antigen remains unknown.

The source of this sequence is a young man with biphenotypic leukemia. Some clones in this sample may be carry-over from other donors' samples. The material sequenced was peripheral blood mononuclear cells, taken before stem cell transplant. This sequence joins TRBV9 and TRBJ2-7, with TRBD1 identical over 7 bases. CDR3 loop: CASSEGQNYEQYF. The CDR3 DNA reads as TGTGCCAGCAGCGAGGGACAGAACTACGAGCAGTACTTC.